The TCR beta chain under discussion was sequenced for a study of T cell responses to AZD1222 COVID-19 vaccine. Across the study: Second doses at about 4 or about 12 weeks were pooled.

With 0 bases removed from V and 9 bases from J, the gap between germline ends came to 13 bases. Germline CDR1 is SGHRS and CDR2 is YFSETQ. This CDR3 is built from 13 residues. Some clones are missing from TCRdb's copy, which holds only in-frame ones; the method was immunoSEQ multiplex PCR. This sample has approximately 180,000 clones, with almost 90% found just once. This clone was picked up one time. The receptor's source is an adult in good health. J is TRBJ2-7 and V is TRBV5-1; D is unclear. Specimen: peripheral blood, collected on day 0 of AZD1222 vaccination. In nucleotides, the CDR3 is TGCGCCAGCAGCTTGGCCGGCAGCTCTGCGCAGTACTTC. Protein product: CASSLAGSSAQYF. The full variable domain, completed using reference TRBV5-1 and TRBJ2-7, is KAGVTQTPRYLIKTRGQQVTLSCSPISGHRSVSWYQQTPGQGLQFLFEYFSETQRNKGNFPGRFSGRQFSNSRSEMNVSTLELGDSALYLCASSLAGSSAQYFGPGTRLTVT.